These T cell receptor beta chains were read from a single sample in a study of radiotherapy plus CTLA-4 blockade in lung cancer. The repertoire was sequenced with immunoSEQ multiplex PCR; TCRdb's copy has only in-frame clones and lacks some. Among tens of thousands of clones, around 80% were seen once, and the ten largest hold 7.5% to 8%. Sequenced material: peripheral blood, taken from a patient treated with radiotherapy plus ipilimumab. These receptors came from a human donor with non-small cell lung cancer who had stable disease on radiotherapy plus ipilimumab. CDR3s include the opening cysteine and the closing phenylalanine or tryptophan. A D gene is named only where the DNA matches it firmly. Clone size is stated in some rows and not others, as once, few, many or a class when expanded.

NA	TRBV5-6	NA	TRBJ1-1	CASSLVAGTAEAFF	TGTGCCAGCAGCTTGGTCGCTGGGACCGCTGAAGCTTTCTTT
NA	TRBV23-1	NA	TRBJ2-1	CASSQPRNPDYNEQFF	TGCGCCAGCAGTCAACCCAGGAACCCCGACTACAATGAGCAGTTCTTC
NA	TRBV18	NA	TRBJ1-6	CASTQGQDNSPLHF	TGTGCCAGCACGCAGGGACAAGATAATTCACCCCTCCACTTT
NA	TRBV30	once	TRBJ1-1	CAWSVRDTEAFF	TGTGCCTGGAGTGTACGGGACACTGAAGCTTTCTTT
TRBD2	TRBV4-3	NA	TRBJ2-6	CASSRERGGLTGANVLTF	TGCGCCAGCAGCCGAGAACGGGGGGGCCTTACTGGGGCCAACGTCCTGACTTTC
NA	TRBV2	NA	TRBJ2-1	CASGAARDYNEQFF	TGTGCCAGCGGGGCGGCTAGGGACTACAATGAGCAGTTCTTC
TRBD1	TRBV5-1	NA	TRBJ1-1	CASSVGQGSFEAFF	TGCGCCAGCAGCGTGGGACAGGGGTCTTTTGAAGCTTTCTTT
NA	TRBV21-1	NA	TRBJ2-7	CASSKSADQYEQYF	TGTGCCAGCAGCAAGTCGGCTGACCAGTACGAGCAGTACTTC
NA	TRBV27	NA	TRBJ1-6	CASSLSPRGRRSPLHF	TGTGCCAGCAGTTTATCGCCTAGGGGACGACGGTCACCCCTCCACTTT
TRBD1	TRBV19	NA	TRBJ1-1	CASSGVVRGLSEAFF	TGTGCCAGTAGTGGGGTCGTCAGGGGGCTCTCTGAAGCTTTCTTT
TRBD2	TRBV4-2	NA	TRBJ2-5	CASSLGTSGGVQETQYF	TGTGCCAGCAGCCTCGGGACTAGCGGGGGGGTCCAAGAGACCCAGTACTTC
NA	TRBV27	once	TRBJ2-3	CASSAWTVDRTDTQYF	TGTGCCAGCAGTGCCTGGACAGTGGATAGGACAGATACGCAGTATTTT
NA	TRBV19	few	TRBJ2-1	CASSSGSEQFF	TGTGCCAGTAGCAGTGGGAGTGAGCAGTTCTTC
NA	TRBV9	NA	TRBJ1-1	CASSATPLAGDTEAFF	TGTGCCAGCAGCGCAACCCCGTTGGCAGGAGACACTGAAGCTTTCTTT
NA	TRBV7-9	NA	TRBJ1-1	CASSLPGTSEAFF	TGTGCCAGCAGCTTACCCGGGACAAGCGAAGCTTTCTTT
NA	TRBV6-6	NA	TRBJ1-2	CASRADGYYGYTF	TGTGCCAGCAGAGCCGACGGGTACTATGGCTACACCTTC
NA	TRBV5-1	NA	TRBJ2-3	CASTAVGGTDTQYF	TGCGCCAGCACGGCAGTCGGCGGCACAGATACGCAGTATTTT
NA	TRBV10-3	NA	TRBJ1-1	CATQGRLGSNGFF	TGTGCCACCCAAGGACGATTGGGCTCCAACGGTTTCTTT
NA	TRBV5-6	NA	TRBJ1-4	CASSFGGVNEKLFF	TGTGCCAGCAGCTTCGGCGGAGTTAATGAAAAACTGTTTTTT
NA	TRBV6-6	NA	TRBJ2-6	CASSDRSGANVLTF	TGTGCCAGCAGTGATCGCTCTGGGGCCAACGTCCTGACTTTC
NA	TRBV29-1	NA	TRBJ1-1	CSVAPGPKNTEAFF	TGCAGCGTTGCCCCGGGACCTAAGAACACTGAAGCTTTCTTT
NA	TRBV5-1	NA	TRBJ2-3	CASMGVTSTDTQYF	TGCGCCAGCATGGGAGTTACTAGCACAGATACGCAGTATTTT
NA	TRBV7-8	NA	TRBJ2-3	CASSLARNDYTQYF	TGTGCCAGCAGCTTAGCGCGAAATGACTATACGCAGTATTTT
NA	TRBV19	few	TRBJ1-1	CASSIVLGGVEAFF	TGTGCCAGTAGTATAGTCCTGGGAGGAGTTGAAGCTTTCTTT
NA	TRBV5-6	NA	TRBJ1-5	CASSLGGRQDSNQPQHF	TGTGCCAGCAGCTTGGGGGGACGACAGGATAGCAATCAGCCCCAGCATTTT
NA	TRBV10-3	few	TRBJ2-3	CAIRDRGDTQYF	TGTGCCATCAGGGACCGAGGAGATACGCAGTATTTT
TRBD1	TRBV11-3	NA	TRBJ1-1	CASSYTGDTEAFF	TGTGCCAGCAGTTATACAGGGGACACTGAAGCTTTCTTT
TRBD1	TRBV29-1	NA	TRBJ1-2	CSVEVTGGASSYGYTF	TGCAGCGTTGAGGTGACAGGGGGAGCTTCATCCTATGGCTACACCTTC
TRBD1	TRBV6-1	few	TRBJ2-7	CASSEVDRGWNEQYF	TGTGCCAGCAGTGAAGTCGACAGGGGGTGGAACGAGCAGTACTTC
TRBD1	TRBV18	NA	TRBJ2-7	CASSPIGTGSYEQYF	TGTGCCAGCTCACCAATAGGGACAGGATCCTACGAGCAGTACTTC
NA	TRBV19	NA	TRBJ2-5	CASSWGRDRETQYF	TGTGCCAGTAGTTGGGGTCGGGACCGGGAGACCCAGTACTTC
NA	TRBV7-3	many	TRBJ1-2	CASSLGGLGGYTF	TGTGCCAGCAGCTTAGGAGGGCTGGGGGGCTACACCTTC
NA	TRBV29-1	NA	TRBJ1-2	CSVAIQRLDETNYGYTF	TGCAGCGTTGCGATACAGAGACTCGATGAAACTAACTATGGCTACACCTTC
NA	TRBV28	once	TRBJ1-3	CASTSIVEGGLGGNTIYF	TGTGCCAGCACTTCCATCGTTGAGGGCGGGCTGGGGGGAAACACCATATATTTT
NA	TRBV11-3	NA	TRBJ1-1	CASSSTGNTEAFF	TGTGCCAGCAGCTCCACAGGGAACACTGAAGCTTTCTTT
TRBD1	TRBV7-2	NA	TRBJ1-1	CASSLGAGQGPEAFF	TGTGCCAGCAGCTTAGGGGCCGGACAGGGTCCTGAAGCTTTCTTT
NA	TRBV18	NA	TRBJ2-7	CASSSGVSYEQYF	TGTGCCAGCTCATCCGGGGTCTCCTACGAGCAGTACTTC
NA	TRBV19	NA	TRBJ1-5	CASSMVGIGLNQPQHF	TGTGCCAGTAGTATGGTAGGTATCGGGCTCAATCAGCCCCAGCATTTT
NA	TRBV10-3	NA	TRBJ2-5	CAISESRDETQYF	TGTGCCATCAGTGAGTCAAGGGATGAGACCCAGTACTTC
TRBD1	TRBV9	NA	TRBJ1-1	CASSPTGGGFMNTEAFF	TGTGCCAGCAGCCCAACAGGGGGCGGTTTTATGAACACTGAAGCTTTCTTT
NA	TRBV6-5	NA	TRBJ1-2	CASSYSGVGYTF	TGTGCCAGCAGTTACTCCGGGGTGGGCTACACCTTC
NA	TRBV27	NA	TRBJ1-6	CASSPYNSPLHF	TGTGCCAGCAGTCCCTATAATTCACCCCTCCACTTT
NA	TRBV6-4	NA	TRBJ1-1	CASGKEEGTEAFF	TGTGCCAGCGGGAAGGAGGAGGGGACTGAAGCTTTCTTT
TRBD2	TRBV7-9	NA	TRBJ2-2	CASSPPGGHTGELFF	TGTGCCAGCAGCCCCCCGGGAGGGCACACCGGGGAGCTGTTTTTT
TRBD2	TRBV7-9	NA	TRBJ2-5	CASSLSAGGQETQYF	TGTGCCAGCAGTCTCTCCGCGGGGGGCCAAGAGACCCAGTACTTC
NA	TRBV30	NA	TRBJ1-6	CAWIRRDKEDSPLHF	TGTGCCTGGATCAGAAGGGACAAAGAGGATTCACCCCTCCACTTT
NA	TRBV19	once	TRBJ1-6	CASKTRQNSPLHF	TGTGCCAGTAAAACAAGACAAAATTCACCCCTCCACTTT
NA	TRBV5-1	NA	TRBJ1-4	CASSLRQLWANEKLFF	TGCGCCAGCAGTCTACGACAACTCTGGGCTAATGAAAAACTGTTTTTT
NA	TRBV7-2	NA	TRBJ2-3	CASSLGGPSTDTQYF	TGTGCCAGCAGCTTAGGGGGGCCTAGCACAGATACGCAGTATTTT
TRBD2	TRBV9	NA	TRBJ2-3	CASSVAMWGGVDTQYF	TGTGCCAGCAGCGTAGCGATGTGGGGGGGGGTAGATACGCAGTATTTT
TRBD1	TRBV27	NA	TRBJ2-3	CASRPPRDRFSTDTQYF	TGTGCCAGCAGGCCGCCCCGGGACAGGTTTAGCACAGATACGCAGTATTTT
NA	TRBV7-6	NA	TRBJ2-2	CASSLDYFGELFF	TGTGCCAGCAGCTTAGACTATTTTGGGGAGCTGTTTTTT
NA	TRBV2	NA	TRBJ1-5	CASTDSSNQPQHF	TGTGCCAGCACTGACAGCAGCAATCAGCCCCAGCATTTT
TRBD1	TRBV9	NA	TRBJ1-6	CASSGRRDRGTPLHF	TGTGCCAGCAGCGGACGCCGGGACAGGGGTACACCCCTCCACTTT
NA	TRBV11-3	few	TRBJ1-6	CASSLDRSSLLTLHF	TGTGCCAGCAGCTTAGATCGGTCGAGCCTTCTAACCCTCCACTTT
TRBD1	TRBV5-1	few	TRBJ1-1	CASSLGTGAEAFF	TGCGCCAGCAGCTTGGGGACAGGGGCAGAAGCTTTCTTT
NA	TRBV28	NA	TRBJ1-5	CASSLQGAGPQHF	TGTGCCAGCAGTCTACAGGGAGCCGGGCCCCAGCATTTT